Sequencing of this T cell receptor beta chain was carried out in a study of shared clonotypes between healthy human individuals. Profiled with immunoSEQ multiplex PCR; TCRdb holds only in-frame clones, not every one. There are approximately 1.5 million clones in the sample; about 98.5% occur only once, and approximately 0.38% lies in the top ten. Trimming left V 3 bases short and J 1 base short, with 12 bases between. The germline V gene encodes CDR1 KGHSH and CDR2 LQKENI. CDR3 size: 15 residues. The sample was naive CD4+ T cells sorted from blood. Subset defined: CD45RA+ positively selected. The TCR was taken from a man younger than 40 in good health. The genes are TRBV18 and TRBJ1-1; D gene uncertain. CDR3: CASSPKGISNTEAFF. The CDR3 DNA follows: TGTGCCAGCTCACCCAAAGGGATATCGAACACTGAAGCTTTCTTT.